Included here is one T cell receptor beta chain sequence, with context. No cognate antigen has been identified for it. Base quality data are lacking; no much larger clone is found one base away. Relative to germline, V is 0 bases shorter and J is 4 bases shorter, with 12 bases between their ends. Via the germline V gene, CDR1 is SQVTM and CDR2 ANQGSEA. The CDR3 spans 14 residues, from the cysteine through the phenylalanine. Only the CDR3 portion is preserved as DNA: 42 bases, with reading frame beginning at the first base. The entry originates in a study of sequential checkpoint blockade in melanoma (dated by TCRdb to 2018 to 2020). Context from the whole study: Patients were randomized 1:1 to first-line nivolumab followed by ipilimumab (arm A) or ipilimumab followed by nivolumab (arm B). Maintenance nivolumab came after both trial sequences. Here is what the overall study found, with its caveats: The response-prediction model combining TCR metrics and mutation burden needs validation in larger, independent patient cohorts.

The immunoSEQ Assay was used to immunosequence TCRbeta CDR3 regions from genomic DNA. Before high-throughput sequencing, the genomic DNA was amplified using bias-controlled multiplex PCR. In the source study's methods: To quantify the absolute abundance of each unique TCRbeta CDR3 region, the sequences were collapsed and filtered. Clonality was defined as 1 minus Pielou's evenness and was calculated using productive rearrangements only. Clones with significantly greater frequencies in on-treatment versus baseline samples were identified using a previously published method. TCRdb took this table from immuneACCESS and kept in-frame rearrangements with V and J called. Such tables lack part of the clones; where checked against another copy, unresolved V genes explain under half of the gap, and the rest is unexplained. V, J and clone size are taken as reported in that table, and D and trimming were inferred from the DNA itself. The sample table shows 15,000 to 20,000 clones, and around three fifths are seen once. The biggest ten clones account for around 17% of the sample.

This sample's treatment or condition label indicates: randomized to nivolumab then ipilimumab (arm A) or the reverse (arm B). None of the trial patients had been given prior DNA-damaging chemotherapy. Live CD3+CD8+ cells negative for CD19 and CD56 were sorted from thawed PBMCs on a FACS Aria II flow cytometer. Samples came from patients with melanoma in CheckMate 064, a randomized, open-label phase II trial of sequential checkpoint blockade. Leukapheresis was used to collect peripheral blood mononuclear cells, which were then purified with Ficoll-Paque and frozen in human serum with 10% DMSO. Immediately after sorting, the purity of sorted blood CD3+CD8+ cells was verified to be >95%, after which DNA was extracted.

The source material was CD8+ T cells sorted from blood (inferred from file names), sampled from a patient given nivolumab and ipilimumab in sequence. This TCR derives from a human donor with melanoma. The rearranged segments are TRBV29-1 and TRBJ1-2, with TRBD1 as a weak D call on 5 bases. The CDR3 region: CSVEDLQGIYGYTF. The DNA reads TGCAGCGTTGAAGATCTTCAGGGAATCTATGGCTACACCTTC.